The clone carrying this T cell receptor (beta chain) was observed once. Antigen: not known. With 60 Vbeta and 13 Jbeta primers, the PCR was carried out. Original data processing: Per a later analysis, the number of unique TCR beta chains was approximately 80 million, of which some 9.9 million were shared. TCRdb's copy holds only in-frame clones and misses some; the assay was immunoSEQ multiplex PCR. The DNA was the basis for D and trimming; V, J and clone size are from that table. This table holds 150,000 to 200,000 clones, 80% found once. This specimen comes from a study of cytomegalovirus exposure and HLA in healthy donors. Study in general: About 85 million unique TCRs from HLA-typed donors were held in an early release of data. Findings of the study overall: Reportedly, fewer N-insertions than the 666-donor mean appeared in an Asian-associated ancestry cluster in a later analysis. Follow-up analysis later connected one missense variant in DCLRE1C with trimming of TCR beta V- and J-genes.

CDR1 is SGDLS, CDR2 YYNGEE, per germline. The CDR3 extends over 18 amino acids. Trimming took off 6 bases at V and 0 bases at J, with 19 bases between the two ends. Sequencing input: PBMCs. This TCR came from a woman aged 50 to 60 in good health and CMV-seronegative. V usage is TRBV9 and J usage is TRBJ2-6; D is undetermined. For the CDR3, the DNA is TGTGCCAGCACCCCCCAAACCGTAACGGGCTCTGGGGCCAACGTCCTGACTTTC. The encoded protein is CASTPQTVTGSGANVLTF.